These T cell receptor beta chains were read from a single sample in a study of blood T cells in healthy people across ages. TCRdb analysed the 5' RACE reads with MiXCR anew, one entry per CDR3 protein. This table has approximately 940,000 distinct CDR3 sequences, around 48% appearing once. The source material was blood. Receptor source: a man aged 25-45 years in good health. The conserved cysteine and the conserved F or W are not part of the CDR3 here.

TRBV4-1 ASSPKGGGAANTEAF
TRBV6-2/TRBV6-3 ASSSAAINIQY
TRBV27 ASSITSGGTQETQY
TRBV29-1 SVLGGSGGTDTQY
TRBV9 ASSVRRLGTDTQY
TRBV20-1 SARDQTRGQGYEQY
TRBV6-2/TRBV6-3 ASSYRGPLILEQY
TRBV5-1 ASSGTGTSGGTDTQY
TRBV7-2 ASSPRLAGPSYEQY
TRBV20-1 SAREGLGEQF
TRBV20-1 SAPKWTSGSEQF
TRBV20-1 SARTTGGGSPLH
TRBV27 ASSSGDRPREQY
TRBV12-3/TRBV12-4 ASSLTGQGNHEQY
TRBV6-4 ASSETGESNYGYT
TRBV12-3/TRBV12-4 ASSPQGPLEQY
TRBV27 ASSPQDQPQNTQY
TRBV28 ASSTASGGEYNEQF
TRBV18 ASSLGENLIYGYT
TRBV5-1 ASSQLLTSRQEETQY
TRBV20-1 SAPTPGLAYNEQF